Listed here are 5 T cell receptor beta chains from one sample, sequenced in a study of early T cells in non-severe SARS-CoV-2 infection. A single record per CDR3 protein comes from TCRdb applying MiXCR to the 5' RACE reads. The repertoire holds 70,000 to 95,000 distinct CDR3 sequences, over 12% seen once, with approximately 0.54% in the top ten. What was sequenced was whole blood. The receptors were sampled from an adult who was a healthcare worker with PCR-confirmed SARS-CoV-2 infection or an uninfected control (not recorded which).

V gene TRBV10-2 combines with J gene TRBJ2-2; perhaps TRBD2 as D (6 bases). The germline gives CDR1 WSHSY, CDR2 SAAADI. This CDR3 region has 15 residues. The DNA for the CDR3 is TGCACCACCCGGGTATCGGCGGGGAGCACCGGGGAGCTGTTTTTT. This sequence encodes CTTRVSAGSTGELFF.

This clonotype was recorded a few times. The chain uses TRBV7-6 and TRBJ1-2; D remains unclear. Germline loops: CDR1 SGHVS, CDR2 FNYEAQ. V was clipped by 1 base and J by 4 bases, with 10 bases between them. The CDR3 consists of 14 residues. The DNA of the CDR3 is TGTGCCAGCAGCTTAGTCCTAGAGGGCTATGGCTACACCTTC. Translation: CASSLVLEGYGYTF. Together with reference TRBV7-6 and TRBJ1-2, the CDR3 gives the full variable domain: GAGVSQSPRYKVTKRGQDVALRCDPISGHVSLYWYRQALGQGPEFLTYFNYEAQQDKSGLPNDRFSAERPEGSISTLTIQRTEQRDSAMYRCASSLVLEGYGYTFGSGTRLTVV.

The V call is TRBV20-1, the J call TRBJ2-1; TRBD2 might be the D (7 bases). With 5 bases removed from V and 3 bases from J, the gap between germline ends came to 20 bases. This CDR3 has 16 amino acids. Germline V gives CDR1 DFQATT, CDR2 SNEGSKA (reference sequence). For the CDR3, the DNA is TGCAGTGCTTTATCCCGCGCGGGGGCCCACTACAATGAGCAGTTCTTC. It encodes CSALSRAGAHYNEQFF.

This clonotype was counted only a few times. This CDR3 is CSATVKQETQYF. CDR3 coding DNA: TGCAGTGCTACAGTAAAACAAGAGACCCAGTACTTC. The chain is built from TRBV20-1 and TRBJ2-5; no firm D call. With 4 bases removed from V and 2 bases from J, the gap between germline ends came to 8 bases. The CDR3 consists of 12 residues. Germline loops: CDR1 DFQATT, CDR2 SNEGSKA (reference sequence).

This chain connects TRBV4-1 to TRBJ2-2, with TRBD1 as a possible D gene (6 bases). The length of the CDR3 is 18 residues. CDR1 and CDR2 from the germline V gene are MGHRA and YSYEKL. Between the trimmed V and J ends, which lost 2 bases and 3 bases, there was a span of 19 bases. The CDR3 DNA sequence: TGCGCCAGCAGCCAACTAAGAAGCCAGGGGCGCGACACCGGGGAGCTGTTTTTT. Protein: CASSQLRSQGRDTGELFF.